This paragraph covers one T cell receptor beta chain sequence. The sample comes from a study of T cell changes during pregnancy in multiple sclerosis. Germline V gene sequence: CDR1 SGDLS, CDR2 YYNGEE. V dropped 2 bases and J dropped 10; count of bases not matched to a gene: 7. There are 15 residues in the CDR3. Assay used: immunoSEQ multiplex PCR; TCRdb lists only in-frame clones, some missing. The data hold about 59,000 clones, with over 90% observed a single time. The source is a female donor with multiple sclerosis, enrolled in a pregnancy study. Sequencing was performed on CD8+ T cells from peripheral blood mononuclear cells, taken in the third trimester of pregnancy. The genes are TRBV9 and TRBJ2-1; 12 nucleotides align to TRBD2. CDR3 sequence reads: CASSVWGLAGEEQFF. The DNA of the CDR3 is TGTGCCAGCAGCGTGTGGGGACTAGCGGGCGAAGAGCAGTTCTTC.